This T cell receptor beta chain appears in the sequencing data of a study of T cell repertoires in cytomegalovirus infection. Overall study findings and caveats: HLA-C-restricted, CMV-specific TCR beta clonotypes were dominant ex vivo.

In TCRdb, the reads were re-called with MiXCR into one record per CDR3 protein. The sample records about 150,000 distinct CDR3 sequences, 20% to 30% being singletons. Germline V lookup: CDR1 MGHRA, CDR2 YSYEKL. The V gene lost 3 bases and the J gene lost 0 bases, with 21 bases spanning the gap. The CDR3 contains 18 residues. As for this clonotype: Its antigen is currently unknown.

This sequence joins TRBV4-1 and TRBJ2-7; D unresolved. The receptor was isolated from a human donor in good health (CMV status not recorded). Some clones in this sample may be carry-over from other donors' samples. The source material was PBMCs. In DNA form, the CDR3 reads TGCGCCAGCAGCCATGATGTCCCAGCTAGTGGTAGCTCCTACGAGCAGTACTTC. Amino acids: CASSHDVPASGSSYEQYF.